Listed here are 28 T cell receptor beta chains from one sample, sequenced in a study of T cells in women clearing cervical HPV infection. The assay was immunoSEQ multiplex PCR, and TCRdb's table has in-frame clones only and misses some. This sample's table reports some 20,000 clones. The sequenced sample was blood buffy coat. Receptors originate from a woman between 18 and 70 years old with a cervical HPV16 infection that either progressed to CIN3+ or cleared (not recorded which).

About this clone: The CDR3 end is not reached by the read, which stops 3 residues before it; the germline J gene fills it in. The rearrangement joins TRBV6-2 or TRBV6-3 to TRBJ1-2; perhaps TRBD1 as D (5 bases). Germline V gene lookup returns CDR1 MNHEY and CDR2 SVGEGT. This CDR3 is built from 13 residues. This CDR3 reads CASSEGLNYDYTF. The CDR3 DNA, read in part, is TGTGCCAGCAGCGAGGGACTCAACTACGAC.

Notes on this clone: The sequence runs out 3 residues before the end of the CDR3; the remainder is reconstructed from the germline J gene. This chain joins TRBV28 and TRBJ1-3; D might be TRBD1 (6 bases). V gave up 6 bases and J gave up 4 bases, with 19 bases separating them. Germline CDR1 and CDR2: MDHEN and SYDVKM. The CDR3 length is 16 residues. Incomplete CDR3 DNA: TGTGCCAGCAGGCCCTCTACAGGGTTAGGGGGAAACACC. Its protein product is CASRPSTGLGGNT. The CDR3, in full, reads CASRPSTGLGGNTIYF.

On this clone: The CDR3 end is not reached by the read, which stops 3 residues before it; the germline J gene fills it in. The chain carries TRBV6-2 or TRBV6-3 and TRBJ2-1, with TRBD2 matching 12 bases. The CDR3 contains 15 residues. Germline V gives CDR1 MNHEY, CDR2 SVGEGT. The V and J ends lost 4 bases and 7 bases, in that order; junction bases with no gene match: 5. The CDR3 here is CASSWTSGTLNEQFF. The CDR3 bases that were read are TGTGCCAGCAGTTGGACTAGCGGGACCTTAAATGAG.

Concerning this clone: At one end the junction does not follow the germline gene, possibly because of a read error. The read ends 3 residues early relative to the CDR3; the germline J gene fills the gap. V and J are TRBV19 and TRBJ1-2; no clear D. CDR1 and CDR2 (germline): LNHDA, SQIVND (reference sequence). The CDR3 length is 15 residues. Incomplete CDR3 DNA: TGTGCCAGCAGTAATAGCGGAGCACTTTCCTACGAC. Protein product: CASSNSGALSYD. The CDR3 in its entirety is CASSNSGALSYDYTF.

On this clone: The read terminates 3 residues ahead of where the CDR3 ends, so the germline J gene completes it. V and J are TRBV20-1 and TRBJ2-7; 13 positions match TRBD2. In germline, CDR1 is DFQATT, CDR2 SNEGSKA (reference sequence). Trimming took 5 bases from V and 2 from J; bases not matched to a gene: 6. This CDR3 has 15 amino acids. CDR3 loop: CSAQSGTSGTYEQYF. Incomplete CDR3 DNA: TGCAGTGCTCAGTCCGGGACTAGCGGGACCTACGAG.

A remark on this clone: The read halts 3 residues ahead of the CDR3 end, with the missing end drawn from the germline J gene. The chain combines TRBV5-1 with TRBJ1-1; the D gene is possibly TRBD1 (6 bases). V was clipped by 0 bases and J by 5 bases, with 14 bases between them. Germline lookup yields CDR1 SGHRS and CDR2 YFSETQ. The CDR3 runs 15 residues. CDR3 protein: CASSLVQGRGTEAFF. Incomplete CDR3 DNA: TGCGCCAGCAGCTTGGTGCAGGGGCGAGGGACTGAA.

Concerning this clone itself: The CDR3 extends 3 residues past the end of the read, so its final part is completed from the germline J gene. The chain employs TRBV27 and TRBJ2-3, with 9 bases identical to TRBD1. The CDR3 has 13 amino acids. Germline V CDR1 and CDR2: MNHEY, SMNVEV (reference sequence). Trimming cost V 7 bases and J 5 bases; bases outside gene matches: 4. The chain's CDR3 is CASTQGARDTQYF. The DNA read from the CDR3 is TGTGCCAGCACACAGGGGGCTAGAGATACG.

On this clone: The observed sequence ends 3 residues before the CDR3 terminus, with the missing tail filled in from the germline J gene. This chain connects TRBV20-1 to TRBJ1-2, with TRBD1 as a possible D gene (5 bases). Germline CDR1 and CDR2: DFQATT and SNEGSKA (reference sequence). This CDR3 contains 14 residues. The covered CDR3 bases are TGCAGTGCTAGAGAAAGCGGGAGGGACTACGAC. Translation: CSARESGRDYD. The full CDR3 reads CSARESGRDYDYTF.

Partial CDR3 DNA: TGCGCCAGCAGCCTTGGGGGGTGGACTAGCGGACCCACAGATACC. This gives the protein CASSLGGWTSGPTDT. The whole CDR3 sequence reads CASSLGGWTSGPTDTYTF. The chain recombines TRBV5-1 with TRBJ1-2, with D perhaps matching TRBD1 (5 bases). The read falls 3 residues short of the CDR3 end, and the missing part is taken from the germline J gene. In germline, CDR1 is SGHRS, CDR2 YFSETQ. CDR3 length equals 18 residues.

A remark on this clone: Sequencing ends 3 residues short of the CDR3 end; the germline J gene provides the rest. The chain uses TRBV7-9 and TRBJ1-2; no reliable D call. Looked up from germline, CDR1 is SEHNR and CDR2 is FQNEAQ (reference sequence). This CDR3 region has 14 residues. The CDR3 loop is CASSSPEGFYTYTF. CDR3 DNA, as far as it was read: TGTGCCAGCAGCTCCCCAGAGGGTTTCTATACC.

Regarding this clone: The CDR3 end is not reached by the read, which stops 3 residues before it; the germline J gene fills it in. The V gene is TRBV20-1, the J gene TRBJ2-7; D call uncertain. The germline gives CDR1 DFQATT, CDR2 SNEGSKA (reference sequence). The CDR3 runs 12 residues. V lost 3 bases and J 3 bases, leaving 9 bases between the germline ends. The CDR3 reads CSASRSVYEQYF. The CDR3 bases that were read are TGCAGTGCTAGTCGTTCTGTCTACGAG.

On this clone: The junction and the germline gene differ at one end; a read error may be behind it. Here the CDR3 reads CASSGGVLNTDAFF. The part of the CDR3 DNA that was read is TGTGCCAGCAGTGGAGGGGTCCTTAACACTGAC. The genes are TRBV6-1 and TRBJ1-1, with a weak D call TRBD1 (5 bases). The read falls 3 residues short of the CDR3 end, and the missing part is taken from the germline J gene. This CDR3 contains 14 residues. CDR1 MNHNS and CDR2 SASEGT come from the germline V gene.

Concerning this clone: The read terminates 3 residues before the CDR3 end, so the remaining end is supplied by the germline J gene. The chain combines TRBV18 with TRBJ1-3; D gene unclear. The germline V gene has CDR1 KGHSH and CDR2 LQKENI. V lost 3 bases and J lost 0, with 9 bases in between. This CDR3 is built from 15 residues. CDR3 in amino acids: CASSPLSSSGNTIYF. The CDR3 DNA, read in part, is TGTGCCAGCTCACCCCTAAGTTCCTCTGGAAACACC.

CDR3 loop: CASRSGQGEHQPQHF. The DNA read from the CDR3 is TGTGCCAGCAGGTCGGGACAGGGGGAGCATCAGCCC. This chain joins TRBV6-2 or TRBV6-3 and TRBJ1-5; 11 bases line up with TRBD1. The DNA ends 3 residues before the CDR3 does, and the rest of the CDR3 is filled in from the germline J gene. This CDR3 has 15 residues. Trimming took 6 bases from V and 5 from J; bases not matched to a gene: 6. Germline CDR1 is MNHEY and CDR2 is SVGEGT.

Of note for this clone: With the read ending 3 residues before the CDR3 end, the germline J gene is used to fill in that end. The chain recombines TRBV19 with TRBJ1-2; 9 nucleotides line up with TRBD1. Germline CDR1 and CDR2: LNHDA and SQIVND (reference sequence). The CDR3 spans 15 residues. J lost 4 bases, V lost 3 bases, and 6 bases had no gene match. CDR3 loop: CASSIRTGASYGYTF. The CDR3 bases that were read are TGTGCCAGTAGTATTCGGACAGGGGCCTCCTATGGC.

Comment on this clone: The read finishes 3 residues shy of the CDR3 end, and the germline J gene is used to complete it. The genes are TRBV6-1 and TRBJ2-1; possibly TRBD1 for D (6 bases). The germline V gene encodes CDR1 MNHNS and CDR2 SASEGT. Between the trimmed V and J ends, which lost 0 bases and 4 bases, there was a span of 10 bases. The CDR3 contains 15 residues. This chain's CDR3 is CASSEAGDKYNEQFF. Partial CDR3 DNA: TGTGCCAGCAGTGAAGCGGGGGACAAGTACAATGAG.

Frequency places this clone as medium-sized. The junction departs from the called germline gene at one end, perhaps through a read error. The read ends 3 residues before the CDR3 terminus; that terminus is restored from the germline J gene. The genes are TRBV4-2 and TRBJ2-6; D gene ambiguous. From germline, CDR1 is LGHNA and CDR2 YNFKEQ. CDR3 size: 15 residues. Incomplete CDR3 DNA: TGCGCCAGCAGCCAAGATCTAACTGGGGCCAACGTC. Protein: CASSQDLTGANV. The whole CDR3 region reads CASSQDLTGANVLTF.

Worth noting for this clone: The sequenced fragment ends 3 residues before the CDR3 boundary, so the rest is inferred from the germline J gene. The V call is TRBV11-2, the J call TRBJ2-5; TRBD1 matches at 7 bases. There are 15 residues in the CDR3. V gave up 3 bases and J gave up 3 bases; unmatched junction bases: 7. Looked up from germline, CDR1 is SGHAT and CDR2 is FQNNGV. Incomplete CDR3 DNA: TGTGCCAGCAGCTTTGGATCAGGGGGAAAAGAGACC. Its protein is CASSFGSGGKET. The full CDR3 reads CASSFGSGGKETQYF.

With regard to this clone: The CDR3 end falls 3 residues outside the read, so it is completed with the germline J gene. V usage is TRBV7-3 and J usage is TRBJ2-3; 7 positions match TRBD2. This CDR3 has 14 amino acids. J lost 4 bases, V lost 11 bases, and 12 bases had no gene match. The V gene's germline CDR1 is SGHTA and CDR2 FQGTGA. CDR3 sequence reads: CASNQGGPADTQYF. The part of the CDR3 DNA that was read is TGTGCCTCGAACCAGGGAGGGCCCGCAGATACG.

The CDR3 DNA, read in part, is TGTGCCAGCAGTTACGGACTAGTCAATGAG. Its protein is CASSYGLVNE. The whole CDR3 region reads CASSYGLVNEQFF. The chain is built from TRBV5-4 and TRBJ2-1, with 7 nucleotides matching TRBD2. The sequenced fragment ends 3 residues before the CDR3 boundary, so the rest is inferred from the germline J gene. The CDR3 extends over 13 amino acids. Germline V CDR1 and CDR2: SGHNT, YYREEE (reference sequence). J lost 6 bases, V lost 5 bases, and 5 bases had no gene match.

In terms of frequency, this clone is medium-sized (0.01 to 0.1%). The read stops 3 residues short of the end of the CDR3; the missing end is completed from the germline J gene. This chain connects TRBV7-2 to TRBJ2-1; TRBD1 matches at 9 bases. J lost 4 bases, V lost 7 bases, and 8 bases had no gene match. This CDR3 spans 15 amino acids. Per germline, CDR1 SGHTA and CDR2 FQGNSA. The part of the CDR3 DNA that was read is TGTGCCAGCACCACAGGGACAGGGCAATACAATGAG. Translation: CASTTGTGQYNE. The complete CDR3 protein is CASTTGTGQYNEQFF.

Notes on this clone: The read ends 3 residues early relative to the CDR3; the germline J gene fills the gap. This chain uses TRBV20-1 with TRBJ1-5; no firm D call. The CDR3 spans 16 residues. V lost 3 bases and J 0 bases, leaving 15 bases between the germline ends. Germline CDR1 reads DFQATT; CDR2 reads SNEGSKA (reference sequence). The CDR3 sequence is CSASKRSSHSNQPQHF. CDR3 DNA (partial): TGCAGTGCTAGTAAAAGGTCTTCCCATAGCAATCAGCCC.

In regard to this clone: The DNA ends 3 residues before the CDR3 does, and the rest of the CDR3 is filled in from the germline J gene. V usage is TRBV11-2 and J usage is TRBJ1-1; unclear D gene. The CDR3 consists of 13 residues. V was cut by 1 base and J by 0 bases, with 3 bases left in between. The germline gives CDR1 SGHAT, CDR2 FQNNGV. The CDR3 here is CASSLVVNTEAFF. The covered CDR3 bases are TGTGCCAGCAGCTTAGTAGTGAACACTGAA.

On this clone: The read ends 3 residues early relative to the CDR3; the germline J gene fills the gap. This rearrangement joins TRBV7-8 to TRBJ2-3; 8 bases line up with TRBD2. Germline V CDR1 and CDR2: SGHVS, FQNEAQ. V lost 4 bases and J lost 4; bases outside the gene matches: 10. The CDR3 runs to 16 residues. CDR3 protein: CASSWPGLEVPDTQYF. Incomplete CDR3 DNA: TGTGCCAGCAGCTGGCCGGGACTAGAGGTCCCAGATACG. Full variable domain (remainder filled in from reference TRBV7-8 and TRBJ2-3): GAGVSQSPRYKVAKRGQDVALRCDPISGHVSLFWYQQALGQGPEFLTYFQNEAQLDKSGLPSDRFFAERPEGSVSTLKIQRTQQEDSAVYLCASSWPGLEVPDTQYFGPGTRLTVL.

A word on this clone: Read coverage stops 3 residues before the CDR3 terminus; the germline J gene supplies the remainder. The chain employs TRBV5-1 and TRBJ1-2, with 8 bases identical to TRBD1. In germline, CDR1 is SGHRS, CDR2 YFSETQ. This CDR3 contains 13 residues. Incomplete CDR3 DNA: TGCGCCAGCAGCACCTCAGGGGGCGACGGC. Translating it yields CASSTSGGDG. The full CDR3 reads CASSTSGGDGYTF.

CDR3 DNA, as far as it was read: TGTGCCAGCAGTTCCAGGACTAGCGGGAGTATAAGCACAGATACG. Its protein is CASSSRTSGSISTDT. The entire CDR3 protein reads CASSSRTSGSISTDTQYF. The rearrangement uses TRBV27 and TRBJ2-3; 13 positions match TRBD2. With the read ending 3 residues before the CDR3 end, the germline J gene is used to fill in that end. CDR3 length: 18 amino acids. Germline V gene data show CDR1 as MNHEY and CDR2 as SMNVEV (reference sequence). The J segment lost 0 bases and the V segment lost 4 bases, leaving 7 bases of the junction unmatched.

To note about this clone: The sequence runs out 3 residues before the end of the CDR3; the remainder is reconstructed from the germline J gene. The V call is TRBV5-6, the J call TRBJ1-2, with TRBD1 as a possible D gene (5 bases). CDR3 length equals 14 residues. Trimming shortened V by 0 bases and J by 3 bases, and 9 bases separated the two germline ends. From germline, CDR1 is SGHDT and CDR2 YYEEEE. The CDR3 protein is CASSLGREDYGYTF. Incomplete CDR3 DNA: TGTGCCAGCAGCTTGGGCAGGGAAGACTATGGC.

A remark on this clone: Read coverage stops 3 residues before the CDR3 terminus; the germline J gene supplies the remainder. The V and J genes are TRBV5-6 and TRBJ2-3; D is unresolved. The V end was cut by 1 base, the J end by 2 bases, with 8 bases between. Germline lookup yields CDR1 SGHDT and CDR2 YYEEEE. This CDR3 spans 14 amino acids. The sequenced CDR3 bases are TGTGCCAGCAGCTTGAGAACTTACACAGATACG. Its protein is CASSLRTYTDT. The entire CDR3 is CASSLRTYTDTQYF.